The rows below give T cell receptor beta chains drawn from one sample of a study of T cell changes during pregnancy in multiple sclerosis. Using immunoSEQ multiplex PCR, the repertoire was profiled, and TCRdb retains in-frame clones only, with some absent. The sample includes about 98,000 clones, approximately 90% of them seen just once. The sample here was peripheral blood, taken after pregnancy. The receptors originated from a female donor in good health, enrolled as a control in a pregnancy study. The CDR3 runs from the conserved cysteine through the conserved F or W. A D gene is named only where the DNA matches it firmly. Expanded clones get a size class; other rows say once, few or many, or leave the size out.

TRBJ2-7	TRBV6-5	-	-	CASSYSFGASEQYF	TGTGCCAGCAGTTACAGTTTTGGGGCCTCCGAGCAGTACTTC
TRBJ2-7	TRBV6-6	TRBD2	-	CASCGGIHEQYF	TGTGCCAGCTGCGGGGGTATCCACGAGCAGTACTTC
TRBJ1-1	TRBV28	-	-	CASSLSGMFTTEAFF	TGTGCCAGCAGTTTATCGGGGATGTTTACGACTGAAGCTTTCTTT
TRBJ1-3	TRBV9	TRBD1	-	CASSASDRATGNTIYF	TGTGCCAGCAGCGCCTCGGACAGGGCGACTGGAAACACCATATATTTT
TRBJ2-3	TRBV29-1	TRBD1	-	CSVPDRPEGVGTQYF	TGCAGCGTTCCGGACAGGCCCGAGGGTGTAGGTACGCAGTATTTT
TRBJ2-3	TRBV6-1	TRBD1	-	CASTGGQGATDTQYF	TGTGCCAGCACGGGGGGACAGGGGGCTACAGATACGCAGTATTTT
TRBJ2-7	TRBV19	-	-	CASSISGAYEQYF	TGTGCCAGTAGTATTTCAGGGGCCTACGAGCAGTACTTC
TRBJ2-1	TRBV7-7	-	-	CASSQGDSLYNEQFF	TGTGCTAGCAGCCAAGGGGACTCACTCTACAATGAGCAGTTCTTC
TRBJ2-7	TRBV2	-	once	CASSYQGEQYF	TGTGCCAGCAGTTACCAGGGCGAGCAGTACTTC
TRBJ2-3	TRBV11-2	-	-	CASSPVRGAPTDTQYF	TGTGCCAGCAGCCCTGTTCGCGGGGCACCCACAGATACGCAGTATTTT
TRBJ1-4	TRBV19	TRBD1	-	CASSISRGHEKLFF	TGTGCCAGTAGTATCTCCAGGGGGCACGAAAAACTGTTTTTT
TRBJ2-4	TRBV7-9	-	-	CASSPFSGKNIQYF	TGTGCCAGCAGCCCCTTCAGTGGCAAAAACATTCAGTACTTC
TRBJ1-5	TRBV2	TRBD1	-	CASRAGQGLDNQPQHF	TGTGCCAGCAGAGCCGGACAGGGTCTAGACAATCAGCCCCAGCATTTT
TRBJ2-1	TRBV7-9	-	-	CASSPTTSLGEQFF	TGTGCCAGCAGCCCGACGACTAGTCTTGGAGAGCAGTTCTTC
TRBJ2-7	TRBV4-1	-	-	CASSQEDYQPYEQYF	TGCGCCAGCAGCCAAGAGGACTACCAGCCCTACGAGCAGTACTTC
TRBJ2-3	TRBV10-3	TRBD1	-	CAIRYGTVTDTQYF	TGTGCCATCAGGTATGGGACAGTCACAGATACGCAGTATTTT
TRBJ2-2	TRBV7-9	TRBD1	-	CASSLKGATGELFF	TGTGCCAGCAGCCTAAAGGGGGCGACCGGGGAGCTGTTTTTT
TRBJ2-1	TRBV15	TRBD2	-	CATSRAHGGASEQFF	TGTGCCACCAGCAGAGCGCACGGGGGGGCAAGTGAGCAGTTCTTC
TRBJ2-1	TRBV9	-	-	CASSVVGQAEQFF	TGTGCCAGCAGCGTAGTAGGCCAGGCCGAGCAGTTCTTC
TRBJ2-7	TRBV25-1	-	-	CASSEWGPGAYEQYF	TGTGCCAGCAGTGAATGGGGGCCCGGGGCTTACGAGCAGTACTTC
TRBJ2-2	TRBV7-9	TRBD1	-	CASSSIPGQGTKAGELFF	TGTGCCAGCAGCTCGATTCCGGGACAGGGGACTAAGGCCGGGGAGCTGTTTTTT
TRBJ1-3	TRBV14	-	-	CASTPVGAVGNTIYF	TGTGCCAGCACCCCCGTGGGAGCCGTAGGAAACACCATATATTTT
TRBJ1-1	TRBV19	-	-	CASSFGPSLEAFF	TGTGCCAGTAGTTTTGGGCCCAGTTTAGAAGCTTTCTTT
TRBJ2-3	TRBV27	-	once	CASANSRGNTDTQYF	TGTGCCAGCGCGAACTCACGGGGAAACACAGATACGCAGTATTTT
TRBJ2-7	TRBV4-1	-	-	CASSPPAGVYEQYF	TGCGCCAGCAGCCCCCCCGCCGGTGTCTACGAGCAGTACTTC
TRBJ1-6	TRBV7-9	TRBD1	-	CASSLADRGPVNSPLHF	TGTGCCAGCAGCTTAGCGGACAGGGGGCCTGTGAATTCACCCCTCCACTTT
TRBJ2-3	TRBV2	TRBD2	-	CASSALGGVTDTQYF	TGTGCCAGCAGTGCTCTGGGGGGGGTGACAGATACGCAGTATTTT
TRBJ2-1	TRBV11-2	-	-	CASSQGRDGVEQFF	TGTGCCAGCAGCCAAGGGCGGGACGGGGTTGAGCAGTTCTTC
TRBJ2-2	TRBV10-3	TRBD2	-	CAISEGRLAGDTGELFF	TGTGCCATCAGTGAAGGGAGACTAGCGGGAGACACCGGGGAGCTGTTTTTT
TRBJ2-4	TRBV7-6	TRBD2	-	CASSLFAGGGKNIQYF	TGTGCCAGCAGCTTATTCGCGGGAGGGGGCAAAAACATTCAGTACTTC
TRBJ1-4	TRBV2	TRBD1	-	CASGQGQGAFEKLFF	TGTGCCAGCGGCCAAGGACAGGGGGCATTTGAAAAACTGTTTTTT
TRBJ2-1	TRBV5-1	TRBD2	-	CASRMRGRANEQFF	TGCGCCAGCAGGATGCGCGGGAGGGCCAATGAGCAGTTCTTC
TRBJ1-1	TRBV29-1	-	-	CSVGGGVNTEAFF	TGCAGCGTGGGCGGGGGGGTGAACACTGAAGCTTTCTTT
TRBJ1-6	TRBV28	TRBD1	-	CASSLNQGAGSPLHF	TGTGCCAGCAGTTTAAATCAGGGGGCGGGTTCACCCCTCCACTTT
TRBJ2-6	TRBV5-1	-	-	CASSPTGYSGANVLTF	TGCGCCAGCAGTCCTACAGGGTACTCTGGGGCCAACGTCCTGACTTTC
TRBJ2-7	TRBV7-2	-	few	CASSRQATSYEQYF	TGTGCCAGCAGTCGACAGGCAACTTCCTACGAGCAGTACTTC
TRBJ2-2	TRBV7-9	TRBD1	-	CASSFLMTGASRGELFF	TGTGCCAGCAGCTTCCTAATGACAGGGGCCTCGAGAGGGGAGCTGTTTTTT
TRBJ2-2	TRBV7-9	TRBD1	-	CASSSPSGGDRGHTGELFF	TGTGCCAGCAGCTCCCCCTCCGGGGGGGACAGGGGGCACACCGGGGAGCTGTTTTTT
TRBJ1-6	TRBV30	-	-	CASTAIYNSPLHF	TGTGCCTCAACAGCTATATATAATTCACCCCTCCACTTT
TRBJ1-1	TRBV2	-	-	CASSVRGALTEAFF	TGTGCCAGCAGTGTCCGGGGGGCACTCACTGAAGCTTTCTTT
TRBJ1-6	TRBV7-9	-	-	CASSEGREPLHF	TGTGCCAGCAGCGAGGGTAGGGAACCCCTCCACTTT
TRBJ2-4	TRBV19	-	-	CASTSGSRGDIQYF	TGTGCCAGTACCTCAGGTAGCAGGGGAGACATTCAGTACTTC
TRBJ1-1	TRBV7-2	-	-	CASSSLGEQNPFF	TGTGCCAGCAGCTCCTTGGGCGAGCAGAATCCTTTCTTT
TRBJ2-1	TRBV4-2	-	-	CASSQDFPSVGGNEQFF	TGTGCCAGCAGCCAAGATTTCCCTAGCGTGGGGGGCAATGAGCAGTTCTTC
TRBJ1-2	TRBV6-4	-	-	CASSDSSGHGYTF	TGTGCCAGCAGTGACTCGTCAGGGCATGGCTACACCTTC
TRBJ2-6	TRBV27	-	-	CASSPMGANVLTF	TGTGCCAGCAGCCCCATGGGGGCCAACGTCCTGACTTTC
TRBJ1-5	TRBV6-5	-	-	CAASSTGNQPQHF	TGTGCCGCGAGTTCGACAGGCAATCAGCCCCAGCATTTT
TRBJ1-5	TRBV30	-	-	CAWNSVYGNQPQHF	TGTGCCTGGAACTCGGTTTACGGCAATCAGCCCCAGCATTTT
TRBJ2-1	TRBV6-1	TRBD1	-	CASIRGQGIYNEQFF	TGTGCCAGCATCCGCGGACAGGGGATCTACAATGAGCAGTTCTTC
TRBJ1-6	TRBV27	-	-	CASSAGSSYNSPLHF	TGTGCCAGCAGTGCGGGTAGCTCCTATAATTCACCCCTCCACTTT
TRBJ2-1	TRBV7-3	TRBD2	-	CASSLGGESYNEQFF	TGTGCCAGCAGCTTGGGGGGGGAATCCTACAATGAGCAGTTCTTC